The text below deals with one T cell receptor beta chain. This sample is drawn from a study of blood T cell repertoires in COVID-19. Study-level information: Nucleic acid was either cDNA or gDNA, and it came from T cells, B-cell-depleted T cells, or PBMCs.

The protocol was immunoSEQ multiplex PCR, while the TCRdb copy is restricted to in-frame clones and leaves out a portion. The table has roughly 380,000 clones, about nine tenths seen once. V gave up 1 base and J gave up 10 bases, with 11 bases separating them. The germline V gene has CDR1 SGHAT and CDR2 FQNNGV. The CDR3 is 13 residues long. Up to 2 weeks before entering the study, exposed participants had met a COVID-19 case. J is TRBJ2-1 and V is TRBV11-2, with D maybe TRBD2 (6 bases). The sequenced sample was PBMCs or T cells enriched from blood (not recorded which). This receptor was obtained from a woman aged 25 to 45 who had been exposed to COVID-19. CDR3 sequence: CASSLGLEGEQFF. As DNA, the CDR3 is TGTGCCAGCAGCTTAGGGCTGGAGGGGGAGCAGTTCTTC.